This TCR beta chain was retrieved from a study of blood T cell repertoires in COVID-19 (dated by TCRdb to the early 2020s). General notes on the study: Samples from collaborators originated in the United States, Italy and Spain and spanned both the acute and convalescent phases of COVID-19. The prospective study material was composed of cDNA or gDNA derived from T cells, B-cell-depleted T cells, or PBMCs. Subjects who had been exposed to COVID-19, were actively infected with it, or had recovered from it provided the deeply sampled blood TCRbeta repertoires that made up the dataset. The sample metadata nearly always contained a de-identified subject ID, COVID-19 status, age in years and sex. The repertoires were released in a freely available public database meant as a resource for research on the immune response to SARS-CoV-2. The samples were drawn from two sources: the first 160 participants of the ongoing ImmuneRACE study, and 950 to 1,500 subjects contributed by 6 global collaborators. Where available, HLA class I and class II types were obtained from metadata supplied by the sample provider rather than from assay-based typing. Results the study describes overall, beyond this receptor: How much clinical and demographic metadata was included differed by source and by participant, and the metadata was provided uncurated.

Reading from cysteine to phenylalanine, the CDR3 counts 13 amino acids. The DNA shown is the 39-base CDR3, in frame from base 1. V and J are trimmed by 7 bases and 0 bases, and the gene matches miss 3 bases of the junction. The germline V gene sets CDR1 to SQVTM and CDR2 to ANQGSEA. TCRbeta CDR3 regions were amplified from genomic DNA using the immunoSEQ Assay, a bias-controlled multiplex PCR. In the paper's pipeline: Nucleated cell counts per sample were estimated from amplification of reference gene primers within the assay. To quantify the absolute abundance of each unique TCRbeta CDR3 rearrangement, sequence reads were collapsed and filtered. For each sample, productive Simpson clonality was calculated as the square root of Simpson's diversity index over productive rearrangements. TCRdb re-hosts the immuneACCESS table, in-frame sequences only. Its copies lack some clones; in the studies checked, an unresolved V gene accounts for under half of them, and the cause for the rest is not known. The V and J calls and clone size were taken over from that table, and D and trimming were inferred from the DNA. The sample table shows a few hundred thousand clones, and around 89% are seen once. Around 12% of the sample rests with the top ten.

This clone was found once. What antigen it recognizes has not been identified. No qualities accompany the bases; no much larger clone lies one base away. At one collaborating source in Seattle, patients were enrolled during active infection and were followed longitudinally through the course of disease. The collaborating institutions used their own protocols to collect whole blood in K2EDTA tubes. For TCRbeta analysis, collaborator samples were shipped as frozen whole blood, as isolated PBMCs, or as DNA extracted from either sample type. The chain links TRBV29-1 with TRBJ2-1; 7 nucleotides in the junction match TRBD1. The receptor was derived from a woman between 50 and 59 years old with COVID-19, enrolled during active disease. The sample was peripheral blood. This receptor has the CDR3 CSARDSSYNEQFF. The sequenced DNA: TGCAGCGCTAGGGACAGCTCCTACAATGAGCAGTTCTTC.